One and the same sample provided the 5 T cell receptor beta chains below, sequenced in a study of T cell changes during pregnancy in multiple sclerosis. TCRdb's table, derived via immunoSEQ multiplex PCR, lists solely in-frame clones and lacks some. The table lists tens of thousands of clones, 80% to 95% of them singletons. Source: peripheral blood, taken after pregnancy. These receptors originate from a female donor with multiple sclerosis, enrolled in a pregnancy study.

The chain couples TRBV5-4 to TRBJ1-1; no definite D call. Germline V lookup: CDR1 SGHNT, CDR2 YYREEE (reference sequence). The CDR3 length is 14 residues. Deletions cut 1 base from V and 6 bases from J, with 13 bases between. As DNA, the CDR3 is TGTGCCAGCAGCTTGACATTCGTAACAGCTGAAGCTTTCTTT. The encoded protein is CASSLTFVTAEAFF.

The chain is built from TRBV21-1 and TRBJ2-7; the D call of TRBD1 is as the table states it, not checked on the DNA. TRBV21-1 is a known pseudogene. The CDR3 has 16 residues. The CDR3 DNA follows: TGTGCCAGCAGCAGGACGGAAAGGGACAGCTCCTACGAGCAGTACTTC. Protein sequence: CASSRTERDSSYEQYF.

This chain connects TRBV2 to TRBJ2-5; 9 bases are shared with TRBD2. CDR1 and CDR2 (germline): SNHLY, FYNNEI. Losses at the gene ends were 3 bases for V and 1 base for J; bases not matched to a gene: 9. The CDR3 consists of 17 residues. The CDR3 loop is CASSEVLAGALQETQYF. Written as DNA, the CDR3 is TGTGCCAGCAGTGAGGTGTTAGCGGGGGCGCTCCAAGAGACCCAGTACTTC. The full variable domain, in which reference TRBV2 and TRBJ2-5 provide the parts outside the CDR3, is EPEVTQTPSHQVTQMGQEVILRCVPISNHLYFYWYRQILGQKVEFLVSFYNNEISEKSEIFDDQFSVERPDGSNFTLKIRSTKLEDSAMYFCASSEVLAGALQETQYFGPGTRLLVL.

This clone was observed once. The chain is built from TRBV15 and TRBJ1-1; D call uncertain. Germline CDR1 and CDR2: LNHNV and YYDKDF (reference sequence). This CDR3 contains 14 residues. V was shortened by 0 bases and J by 6 bases, with 11 bases between the two germline ends. The CDR3 DNA reads as TGTGCCACCAGCAGAGATAGCCGGGGTCCTGAAGCTTTCTTT. Its protein product is CATSRDSRGPEAFF.

V gene TRBV4-1 combines with J gene TRBJ1-2; a weak D match, TRBD1 (5 bases). The CDR3 sequence is 14 residues long. CDR1 MGHRA and CDR2 YSYEKL come from the germline V gene. Trimming pared 0 bases from V and 5 bases from J, leaving 10 bases between. The chain's CDR3 is CASSQEGRVYGYTF. The CDR3 region has the DNA TGCGCCAGCAGCCAAGAAGGCAGGGTGTATGGCTACACCTTC.